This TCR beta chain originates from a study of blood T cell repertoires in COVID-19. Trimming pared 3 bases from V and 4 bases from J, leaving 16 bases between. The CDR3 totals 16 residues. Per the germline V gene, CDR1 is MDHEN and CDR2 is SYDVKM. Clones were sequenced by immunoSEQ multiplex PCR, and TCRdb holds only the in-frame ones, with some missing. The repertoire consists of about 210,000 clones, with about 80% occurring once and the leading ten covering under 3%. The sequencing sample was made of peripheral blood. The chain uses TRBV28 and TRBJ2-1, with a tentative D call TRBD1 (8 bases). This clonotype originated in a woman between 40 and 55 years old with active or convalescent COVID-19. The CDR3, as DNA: TGTGCCAGCAGTTTCCGGACAGGGCGGGAGTACAATGAGCAGTTCTTC. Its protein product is CASSFRTGREYNEQFF.